Below are 6 T cell receptor beta chains sequenced from a single sample in a study of T cells in Graves' hyperthyroidism and ophthalmopathy. Amplified TCR beta CDR3 regions came from RNA transcripts. When the TCR CDR3 underwent first-round RT-PCR, the HTBI primer set was used. TCRdb redid the calling of the multiplex PCR reads with MiXCR, one entry per CDR3 protein. The sample includes some 490,000 distinct CDR3 sequences, roughly 22% of them seen just once. Specimen: blood. The source is a woman in her sixties or seventies with Graves' ophthalmopathy.

Many counts were recorded for this clonotype. DNA of the CDR3: TGTGCCAGCGGGAGCGGGATGAACACTGAAGCTTTCTTT. This translates into CASGSGMNTEAFF. V is TRBV7-2 and J is TRBJ1-1; D gene ambiguous. The V end lost 8 bases, the J end lost 0 bases, and 10 bases lay between the germline ends. The CDR3 runs 13 residues. Germline CDR1 reads SGHTA; CDR2 reads FQGNSA.

This clonotype showed up many times. This sequence joins TRBV28 and TRBJ1-5, with D hard to call. The V and J ends lost 5 bases and 5 bases respectively, with 16 bases between them. This CDR3 region has 15 residues. Germline-derived CDR1 and CDR2 are MDHEN and SYDVKM. The CDR3 spells CASSRKRRFDQPQHF. The CDR3 nucleotides are TGTGCCAGCAGTCGGAAAAGACGGTTTGATCAGCCCCAGCATTTT.

The genes are TRBV7-2 and TRBJ1-2, with D maybe TRBD1 (5 bases). V was cut by 1 base and J by 5 bases, with 14 bases left in between. This CDR3 comprises 15 residues. CDR1 and CDR2 from the germline V gene are SGHTA and FQGNSA. CDR3 amino acids: CASSLEGSGRYGYTF. CDR3 coding DNA: TGTGCCAGCAGCTTAGAGGGGTCAGGACGGTATGGCTACACCTTC.

This clonotype was detected many times. The CDR3 DNA reads as TGCGCCAGCAGTGACCCCTACACTGAAGCTTTCTTT. It encodes CASSDPYTEAFF. The V gene is TRBV10-1, the J gene TRBJ1-1; no reliable D call. CDR1 WNHNN and CDR2 SYGVQD come from the germline V gene (reference sequence). Trimming shortened V by 3 bases and J by 3 bases, and 5 bases separated the two germline ends. The CDR3 sequence is 12 residues long.

The chain combines TRBV7-2 with TRBJ1-4, with D maybe TRBD1 (5 bases). This CDR3 comprises 13 residues. Trimming shortened V by 1 base and J by 12 bases, and 12 bases separated the two germline ends. Germline V gene sequence: CDR1 SGHTA, CDR2 FQGNSA. CDR3 sequence (DNA): TGTGCCAGCAGCTTAGATGAGGGGTATGAACTGTTTTTT. It is translated as CASSLDEGYELFF.

The chain couples TRBV30 to TRBJ1-4; the D is unclear. The CDR3 extends over 13 amino acids. The V gene lost 4 bases and the J gene lost 7 bases, with 13 bases spanning the gap. Germline assignment: CDR1 GTSNPN and CDR2 SVGIG (reference sequence). For the CDR3, the DNA is TGTGCCTGGATGGGGTGGACCAGTGAAAAACTGTTTTTT. This gives the protein CAWMGWTSEKLFF.